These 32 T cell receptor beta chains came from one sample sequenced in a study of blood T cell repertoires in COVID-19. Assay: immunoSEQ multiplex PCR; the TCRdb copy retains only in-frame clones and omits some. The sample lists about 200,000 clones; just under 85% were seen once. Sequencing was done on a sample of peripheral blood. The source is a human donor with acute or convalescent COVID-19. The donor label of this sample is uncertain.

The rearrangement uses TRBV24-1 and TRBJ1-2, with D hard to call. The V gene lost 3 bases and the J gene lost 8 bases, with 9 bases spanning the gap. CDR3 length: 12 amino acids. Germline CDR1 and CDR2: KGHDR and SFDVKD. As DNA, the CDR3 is TGTGCCACCAGTGATGCTGGGAGCGGCTACACCTTC. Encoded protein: CATSDAGSGYTF.

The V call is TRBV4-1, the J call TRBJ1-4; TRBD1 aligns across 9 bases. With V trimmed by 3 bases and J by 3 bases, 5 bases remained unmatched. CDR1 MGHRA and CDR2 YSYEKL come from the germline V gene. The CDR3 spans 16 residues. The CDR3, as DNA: TGCGCCAGCAGCCACGGACAGGGGAGATCTAATGAAAAACTGTTTTTT. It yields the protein CASSHGQGRSNEKLFF.

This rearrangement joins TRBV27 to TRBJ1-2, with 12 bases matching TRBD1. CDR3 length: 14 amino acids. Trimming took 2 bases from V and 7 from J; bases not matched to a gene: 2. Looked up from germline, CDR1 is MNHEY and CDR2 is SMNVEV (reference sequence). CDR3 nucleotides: TGTGCCAGCAGTTTAGGGACAGGGGGCCGTGGCTACACCTTC. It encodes CASSLGTGGRGYTF.

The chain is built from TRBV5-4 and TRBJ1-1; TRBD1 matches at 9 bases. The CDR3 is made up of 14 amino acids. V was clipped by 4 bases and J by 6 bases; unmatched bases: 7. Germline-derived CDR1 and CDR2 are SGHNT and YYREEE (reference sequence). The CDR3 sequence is CASSADRGRSEAFF. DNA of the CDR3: TGTGCCAGCAGCGCAGACAGGGGGAGGTCTGAAGCTTTCTTT.

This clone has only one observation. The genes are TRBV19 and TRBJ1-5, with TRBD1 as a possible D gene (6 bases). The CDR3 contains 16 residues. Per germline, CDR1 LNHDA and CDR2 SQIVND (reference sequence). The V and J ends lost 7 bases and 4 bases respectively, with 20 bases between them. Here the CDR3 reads CASTQGTGGGNQPQHF. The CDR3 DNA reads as TGTGCCAGTACCCAAGGAACTGGGGGCGGAAATCAGCCCCAGCATTTT.

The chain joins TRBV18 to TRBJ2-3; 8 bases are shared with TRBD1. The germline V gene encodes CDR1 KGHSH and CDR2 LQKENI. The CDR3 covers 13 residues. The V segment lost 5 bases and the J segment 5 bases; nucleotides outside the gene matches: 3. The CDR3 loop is CASSSDRGDTQYF. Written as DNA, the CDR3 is TGTGCCAGCTCATCCGACAGGGGAGATACGCAGTATTTT.

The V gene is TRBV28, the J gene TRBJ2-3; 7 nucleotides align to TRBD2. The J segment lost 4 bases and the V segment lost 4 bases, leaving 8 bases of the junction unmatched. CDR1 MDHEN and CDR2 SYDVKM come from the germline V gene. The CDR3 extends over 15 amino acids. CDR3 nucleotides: TGTGCCAGCAGTTCTAGCGGACCCGTCCCAGATACGCAGTATTTT. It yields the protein CASSSSGPVPDTQYF.

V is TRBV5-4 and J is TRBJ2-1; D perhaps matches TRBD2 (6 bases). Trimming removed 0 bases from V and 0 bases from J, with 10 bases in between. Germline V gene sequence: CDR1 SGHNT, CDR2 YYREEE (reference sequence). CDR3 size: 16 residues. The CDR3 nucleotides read TGTGCCAGCAGCTTGGTTGGGGGGAGCTCCTACAATGAGCAGTTCTTC. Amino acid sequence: CASSLVGGSSYNEQFF. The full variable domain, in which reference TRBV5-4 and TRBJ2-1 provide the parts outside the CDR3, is ETGVTQSPTHLIKTRGQQVTLRCSSQSGHNTVSWYQQALGQGPQFIFQYYREEENGRGNFPPRFSGLQFPNYSSELNVNALELDDSALYLCASSLVGGSSYNEQFFGPGTRLTVL.

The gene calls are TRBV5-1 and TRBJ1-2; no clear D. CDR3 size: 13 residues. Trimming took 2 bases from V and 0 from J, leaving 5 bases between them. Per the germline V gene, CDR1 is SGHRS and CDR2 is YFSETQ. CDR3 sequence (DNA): TGCGCCAGCAGCTTCGGTTCTAACTATGGCTACACCTTC. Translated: CASSFGSNYGYTF.

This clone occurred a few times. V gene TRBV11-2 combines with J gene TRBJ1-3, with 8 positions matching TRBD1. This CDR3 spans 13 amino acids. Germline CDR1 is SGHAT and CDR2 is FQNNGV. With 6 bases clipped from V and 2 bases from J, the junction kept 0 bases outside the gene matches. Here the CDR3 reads CASRQGAGNTIYF. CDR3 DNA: TGTGCCAGCAGACAGGGGGCTGGAAACACCATATATTTT.

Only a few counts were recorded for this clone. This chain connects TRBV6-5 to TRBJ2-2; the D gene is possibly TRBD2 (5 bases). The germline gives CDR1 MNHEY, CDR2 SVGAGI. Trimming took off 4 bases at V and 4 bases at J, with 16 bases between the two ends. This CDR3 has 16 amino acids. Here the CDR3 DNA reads TGTGCCAGCAGTTTTGGACGGGGATCTCTCACCGGGGAGCTGTTTTTT. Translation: CASSFGRGSLTGELFF.

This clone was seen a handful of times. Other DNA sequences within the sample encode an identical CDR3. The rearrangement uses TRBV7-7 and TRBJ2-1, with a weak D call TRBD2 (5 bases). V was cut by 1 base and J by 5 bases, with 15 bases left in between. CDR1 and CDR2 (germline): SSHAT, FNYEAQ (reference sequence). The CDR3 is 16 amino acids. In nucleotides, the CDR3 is TGTGCCAGCAGCTTAGGGACTGCCCCACCCAACAATGAGCAGTTCTTC. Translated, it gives CASSLGTAPPNNEQFF.

CDR3 sequence reads: CASSYGPTAHTEAFF. In DNA, the CDR3 is TGTGCCAGCAGTTACGGCCCAACAGCTCACACTGAAGCTTTCTTT. The chain uses TRBV6-5 and TRBJ1-1; D is unresolved. This CDR3 is 15 amino acids long. Trimming stripped 2 bases from V and 3 bases from J, with 13 bases between. Looked up from germline, CDR1 is MNHEY and CDR2 is SVGAGI.

The DNA for the CDR3 is TGTGCCAGCAGCAGCCCCCCGGGTGGCTACACCTTC. It is translated as CASSSPPGGYTF. The rearrangement joins TRBV6-5 to TRBJ1-2; D is ambiguous. The CDR3 is 12 amino acids. The V end lost 6 bases, the J end lost 7 bases, and 12 bases lay between the germline ends. CDR1 and CDR2 (germline): MNHEY, SVGAGI.

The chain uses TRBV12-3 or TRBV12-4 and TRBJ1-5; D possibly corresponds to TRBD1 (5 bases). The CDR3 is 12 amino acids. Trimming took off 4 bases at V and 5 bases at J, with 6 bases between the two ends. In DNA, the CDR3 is TGTGCCAGCAGTTCGACAGATCAGCCCCAGCATTTT. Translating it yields CASSSTDQPQHF.

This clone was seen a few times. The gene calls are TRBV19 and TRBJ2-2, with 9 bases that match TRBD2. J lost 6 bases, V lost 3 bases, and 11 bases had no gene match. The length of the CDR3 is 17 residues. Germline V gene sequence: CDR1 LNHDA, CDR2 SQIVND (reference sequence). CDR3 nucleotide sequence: TGTGCCAGTAGTATCCCGGGACGGAGCGGGAGGTCCGGGGAGCTGTTTTTT. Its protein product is CASSIPGRSGRSGELFF. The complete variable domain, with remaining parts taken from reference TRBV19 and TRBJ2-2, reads DGGITQSPKYLFRKEGQNVTLSCEQNLNHDAMYWYRQDPGQGLRLIYYSQIVNDFQKGDIAEGYSVSREKKESFPLTVTSAQKNPTAFYLCASSIPGRSGRSGELFFGEGSRLTVL.

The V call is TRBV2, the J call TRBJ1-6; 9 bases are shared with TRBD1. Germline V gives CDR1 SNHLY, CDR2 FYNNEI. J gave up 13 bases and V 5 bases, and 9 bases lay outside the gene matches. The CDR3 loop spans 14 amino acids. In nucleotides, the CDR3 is TGTGCCAGCAGTCACCCGGGACAGGGTGTGCCCCTCCACTTT. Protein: CASSHPGQGVPLHF.

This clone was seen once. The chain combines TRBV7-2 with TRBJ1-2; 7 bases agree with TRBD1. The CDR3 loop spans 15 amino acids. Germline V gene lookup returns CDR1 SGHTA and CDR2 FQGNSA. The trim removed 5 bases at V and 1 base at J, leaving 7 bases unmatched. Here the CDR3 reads CASSPKSGGNYGYTF. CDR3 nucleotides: TGTGCCAGCAGCCCGAAGTCAGGGGGTAACTATGGCTACACCTTC. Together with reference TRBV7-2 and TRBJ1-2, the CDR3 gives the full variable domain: GAGVSQSPSNKVTEKGKDVELRCDPISGHTALYWYRQSLGQGLEFLIYFQGNSAPDKSGLPSDRFSAERTGGSVSTLTIQRTQQEDSAVYLCASSPKSGGNYGYTFGSGTRLTVV.

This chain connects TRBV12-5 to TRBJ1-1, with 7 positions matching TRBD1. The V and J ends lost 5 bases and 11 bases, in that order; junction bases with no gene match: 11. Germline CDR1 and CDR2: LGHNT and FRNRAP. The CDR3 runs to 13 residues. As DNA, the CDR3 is TGTGCTAGTGGTCGACGACAGGGTATGGTCGCTTTCTTT. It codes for CASGRRQGMVAFF.

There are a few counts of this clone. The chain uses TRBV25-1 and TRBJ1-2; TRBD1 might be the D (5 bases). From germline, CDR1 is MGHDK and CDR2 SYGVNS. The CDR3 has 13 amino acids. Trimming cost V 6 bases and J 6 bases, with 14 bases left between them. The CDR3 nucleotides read TGTGCCAGCAGCCTAGGGGTCTGGGATGGCTACACCTTC. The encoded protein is CASSLGVWDGYTF.

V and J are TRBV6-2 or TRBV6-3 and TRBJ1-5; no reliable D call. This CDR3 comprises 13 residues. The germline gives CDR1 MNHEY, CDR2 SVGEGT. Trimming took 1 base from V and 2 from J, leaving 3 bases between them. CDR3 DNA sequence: TGTGCCAGCAGTTACTTCGGCAATCAGCCCCAGCATTTT. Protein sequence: CASSYFGNQPQHF.

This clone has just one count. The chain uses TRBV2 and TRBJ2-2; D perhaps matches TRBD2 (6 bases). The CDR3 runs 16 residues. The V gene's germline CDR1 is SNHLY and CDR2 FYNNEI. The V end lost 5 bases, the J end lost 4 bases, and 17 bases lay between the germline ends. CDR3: CASSREVAGTTGELFF. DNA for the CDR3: TGTGCCAGCAGTAGGGAGGTGGCAGGGACCACCGGGGAGCTGTTTTTT.

CDR3 in DNA: TGTGCCAGCAGTTATCTACAGACCACATATGGCTACACCTTC. Residues: CASSYLQTTYGYTF. This chain links TRBV6-2 or TRBV6-3 with TRBJ1-2; no definite D call. The germline V gene encodes CDR1 MNHEY and CDR2 SVGEGT. V was shortened by 3 bases and J by 5 bases, with 13 bases between the two germline ends. The CDR3 sequence is 14 residues long.

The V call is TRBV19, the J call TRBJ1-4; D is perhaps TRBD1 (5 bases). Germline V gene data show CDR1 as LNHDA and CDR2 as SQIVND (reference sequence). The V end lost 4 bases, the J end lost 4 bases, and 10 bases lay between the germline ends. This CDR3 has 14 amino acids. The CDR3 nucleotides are TGTGCCAGTAGTAAGGCAGACAGTAATGAAAAACTGTTTTTT. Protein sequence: CASSKADSNEKLFF.

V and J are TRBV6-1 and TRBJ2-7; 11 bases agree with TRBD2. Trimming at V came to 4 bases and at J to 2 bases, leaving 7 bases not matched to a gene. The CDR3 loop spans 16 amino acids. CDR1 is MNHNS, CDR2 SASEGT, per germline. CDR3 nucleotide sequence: TGTGCCAGCAGTGTCCTGACTAGCGGGATCGCCTACGAGCAGTACTTC. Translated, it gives CASSVLTSGIAYEQYF.

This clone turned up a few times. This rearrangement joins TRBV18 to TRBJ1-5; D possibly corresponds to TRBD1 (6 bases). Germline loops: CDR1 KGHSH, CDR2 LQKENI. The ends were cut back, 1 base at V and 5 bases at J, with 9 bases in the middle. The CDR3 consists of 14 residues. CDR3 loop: CASSPLAGDQPQHF. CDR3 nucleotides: TGTGCCAGCTCACCACTGGCAGGGGATCAGCCCCAGCATTTT.

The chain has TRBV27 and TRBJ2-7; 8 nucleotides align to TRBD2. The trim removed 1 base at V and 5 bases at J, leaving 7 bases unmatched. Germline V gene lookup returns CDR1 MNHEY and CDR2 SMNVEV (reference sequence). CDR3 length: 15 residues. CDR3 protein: CASSLFAGGSNEQYF. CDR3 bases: TGTGCCAGCAGTTTATTTGCGGGAGGTTCTAACGAGCAGTACTTC.

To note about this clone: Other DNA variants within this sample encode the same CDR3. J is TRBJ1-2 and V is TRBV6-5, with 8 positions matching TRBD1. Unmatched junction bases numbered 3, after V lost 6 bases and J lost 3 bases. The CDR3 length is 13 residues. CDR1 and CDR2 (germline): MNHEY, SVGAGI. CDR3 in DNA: TGTGCCAGCAGCTTACAGGGGGACTATGGCTACACCTTC. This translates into CASSLQGDYGYTF.

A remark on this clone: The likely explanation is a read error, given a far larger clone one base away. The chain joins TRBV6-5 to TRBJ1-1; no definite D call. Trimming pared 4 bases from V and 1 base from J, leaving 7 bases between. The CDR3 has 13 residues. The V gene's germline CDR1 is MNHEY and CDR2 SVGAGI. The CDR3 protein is CASSFRGNTEAFF. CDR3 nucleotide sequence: TGTGCCAGCAGTTTTCGGGGGAACACTGAAGCTTTCTTT.

CDR3 sequence reads: CASSFPGGGNEQFF. Here the CDR3 DNA reads TGTGCCAGCAGCTTCCCAGGGGGCGGGAATGAGCAGTTCTTC. The rearrangement links TRBV7-2 to TRBJ2-1; 8 nucleotides line up with TRBD1. Germline V gene lookup returns CDR1 SGHTA and CDR2 FQGNSA. V lost 3 bases to trimming and J lost 7 bases; unmatched junction nucleotides: 5. The CDR3 loop spans 14 amino acids.

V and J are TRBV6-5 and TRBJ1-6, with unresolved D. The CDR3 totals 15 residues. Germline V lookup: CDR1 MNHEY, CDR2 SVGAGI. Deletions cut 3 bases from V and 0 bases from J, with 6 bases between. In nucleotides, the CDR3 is TGTGCCAGCAGTTATATGAGCTCCTATAATTCACCCCTCCACTTT. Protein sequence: CASSYMSSYNSPLHF.

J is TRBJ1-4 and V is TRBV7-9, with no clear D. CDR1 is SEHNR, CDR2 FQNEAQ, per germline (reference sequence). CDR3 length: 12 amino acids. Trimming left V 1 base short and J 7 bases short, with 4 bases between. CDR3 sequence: CASSLVLEKLFF. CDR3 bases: TGTGCCAGCAGCTTAGTCCTTGAAAAACTGTTTTTT.